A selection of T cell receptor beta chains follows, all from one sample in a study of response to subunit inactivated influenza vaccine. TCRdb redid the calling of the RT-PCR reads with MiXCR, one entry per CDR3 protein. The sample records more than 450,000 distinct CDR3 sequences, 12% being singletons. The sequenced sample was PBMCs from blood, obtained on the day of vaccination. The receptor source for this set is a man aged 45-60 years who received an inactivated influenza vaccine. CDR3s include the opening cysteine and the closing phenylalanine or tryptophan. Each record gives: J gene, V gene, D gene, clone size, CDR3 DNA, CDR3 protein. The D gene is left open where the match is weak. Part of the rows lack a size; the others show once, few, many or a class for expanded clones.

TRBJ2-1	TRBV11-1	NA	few	TGTGCCAGCAGCTTAGTTATCCGAAGGGGGAACTCCTACAATGAGCAGTTCTTC	CASSLVIRRGNSYNEQFF
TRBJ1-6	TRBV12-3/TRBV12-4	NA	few	TGTGCCAGCAGTTTAGCCAGGGAAGGTTCACCCCTCCACTTT	CASSLAREGSPLHF
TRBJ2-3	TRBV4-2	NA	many	TGTGCCAGCAGCCAAAGTGGGCAGAGCACAGATACGCAGTATTTT	CASSQSGQSTDTQYF
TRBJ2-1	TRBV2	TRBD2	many	TGTGCCAGCAGTTCTAGCGGGGGGGCTCGGGAGCAGTTCTTC	CASSSSGGAREQFF
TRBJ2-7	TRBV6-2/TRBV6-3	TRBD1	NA	TGTGCCAGCAGTCTGAACAGGGGATTCCTCTCCTACGAGCAGTACTTC	CASSLNRGFLSYEQYF
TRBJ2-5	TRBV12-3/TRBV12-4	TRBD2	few	TGTGCCAGCAGTCGTTCACTAGCGGGGGGGAGCCTTCAAGAGACCCAGTACTTC	CASSRSLAGGSLQETQYF
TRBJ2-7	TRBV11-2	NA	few	TGTGCCAGCAGCCCGGGTGGCACTAGCTCCTACGAGCAGTACTTC	CASSPGGTSSYEQYF
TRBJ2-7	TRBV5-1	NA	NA	TGCGCCAGCAGCGATCAGGGTCACGAGCAGTACTTC	CASSDQGHEQYF
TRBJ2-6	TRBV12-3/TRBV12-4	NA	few	TGTGCCAGCAGTAACTTAGGGGCCAACGTCCTGACTTTC	CASSNLGANVLTF
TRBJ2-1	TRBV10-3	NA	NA	TGTGCCATGGGCCCCGGAGGGCTGGCCGGTTATGGTGAGCAGTTCTTC	CAMGPGGLAGYGEQFF
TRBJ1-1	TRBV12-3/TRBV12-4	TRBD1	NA	TGTGCCAGCAGTCAGAACAGGGGACTTATGAACACTGAAGCTTTCTTT	CASSQNRGLMNTEAFF